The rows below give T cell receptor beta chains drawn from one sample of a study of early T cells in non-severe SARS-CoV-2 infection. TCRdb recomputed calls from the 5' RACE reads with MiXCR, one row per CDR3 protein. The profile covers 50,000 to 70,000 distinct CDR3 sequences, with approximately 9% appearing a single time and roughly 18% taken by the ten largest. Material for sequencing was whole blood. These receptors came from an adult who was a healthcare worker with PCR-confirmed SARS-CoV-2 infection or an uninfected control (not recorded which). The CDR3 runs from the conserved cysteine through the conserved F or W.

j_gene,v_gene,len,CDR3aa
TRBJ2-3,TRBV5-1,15,CASSLGLATADTQYF
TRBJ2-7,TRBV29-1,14,CSVEAGGSSYEQYF
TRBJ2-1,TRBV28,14,CASSLRDRYNEQFF
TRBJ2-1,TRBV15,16,CATSDPGTGSYNEQFF
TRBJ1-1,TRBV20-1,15,CSAREPRGLETEAFF
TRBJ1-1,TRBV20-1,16,CSARLQTGGPNTEAFF
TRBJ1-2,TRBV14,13,CASSPYENYGYTF
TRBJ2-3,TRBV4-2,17,CASSRSKRDSASDTQYF
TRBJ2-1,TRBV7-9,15,CASSLVGSVYNEQFF
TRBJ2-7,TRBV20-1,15,CSARLQGVRSYEQYF
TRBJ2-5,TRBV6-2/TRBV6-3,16,CASSYGRSGTQETQYF
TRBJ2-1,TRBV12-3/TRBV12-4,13,CASSLGVYNEQFF
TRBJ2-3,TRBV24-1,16,CATSDPRQGRTDTQYF
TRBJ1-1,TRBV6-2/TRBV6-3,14,CASSRTGENTEAFF
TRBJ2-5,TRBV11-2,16,CASSLIRRGVQETQYF
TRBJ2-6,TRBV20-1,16,CSANPSGALGANVLTF
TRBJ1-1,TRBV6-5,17,CASRGTSGNPSGTEAFF
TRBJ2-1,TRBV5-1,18,CASSFRVFDPPKHNEQFF
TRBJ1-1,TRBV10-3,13,CATADRMNTEAFF
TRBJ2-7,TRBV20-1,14,CSATSGTVAYEQYF
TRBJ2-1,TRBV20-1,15,CSASARTSGLDEQFF
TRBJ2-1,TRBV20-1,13,CSARSAGGREQFF
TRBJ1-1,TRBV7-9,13,CASSGAGGAEAFF
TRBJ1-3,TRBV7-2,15,CASSRTPLSGNTIYF
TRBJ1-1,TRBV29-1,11,CSVSRNIEAFF
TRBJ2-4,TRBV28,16,CASSAQRDLAKNIQYF
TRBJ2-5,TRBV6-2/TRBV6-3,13,CASAVRGTKTQYF
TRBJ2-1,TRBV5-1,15,CASRYRDRPYNEQFF
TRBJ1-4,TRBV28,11,CASSLQEKLFF
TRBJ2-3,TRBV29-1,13,CSAQKGLADTQYF
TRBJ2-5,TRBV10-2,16,CASSDLLAPVPETQYF